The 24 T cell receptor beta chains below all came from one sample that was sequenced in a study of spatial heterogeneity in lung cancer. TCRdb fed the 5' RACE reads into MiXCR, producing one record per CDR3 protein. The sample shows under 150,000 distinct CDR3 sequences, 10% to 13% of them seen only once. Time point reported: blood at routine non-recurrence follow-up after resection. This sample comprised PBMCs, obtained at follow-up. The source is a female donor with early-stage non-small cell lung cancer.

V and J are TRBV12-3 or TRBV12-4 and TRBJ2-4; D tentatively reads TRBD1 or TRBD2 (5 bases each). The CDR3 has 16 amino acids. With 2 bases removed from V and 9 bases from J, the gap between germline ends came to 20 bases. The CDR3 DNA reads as TGTGCCAGCAGTTTAACGGGACGTTCATTTGTGTCCATTCAGTACTTC. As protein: CASSLTGRSFVSIQYF.

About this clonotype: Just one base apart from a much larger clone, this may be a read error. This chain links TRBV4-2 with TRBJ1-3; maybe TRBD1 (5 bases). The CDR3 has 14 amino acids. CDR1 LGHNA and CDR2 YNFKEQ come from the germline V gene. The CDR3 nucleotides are TGTGCCGGCAGGGACGGGAGCTCTGGAAACACCATATATTTT. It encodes CAGRDGSSGNTIYF.

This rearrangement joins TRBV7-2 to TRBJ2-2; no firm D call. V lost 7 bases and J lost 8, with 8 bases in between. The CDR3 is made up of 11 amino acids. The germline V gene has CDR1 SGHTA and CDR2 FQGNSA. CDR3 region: CASTLRGELFF. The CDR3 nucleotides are TGTGCCAGCACTCTCCGGGGGGAGCTGTTTTTT.

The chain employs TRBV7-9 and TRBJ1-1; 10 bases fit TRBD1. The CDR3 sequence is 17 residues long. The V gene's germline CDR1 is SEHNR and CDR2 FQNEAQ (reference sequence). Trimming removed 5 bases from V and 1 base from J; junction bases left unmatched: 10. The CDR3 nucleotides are TGTGCCAGCAGCCCACGGGCGGGACAGGGGTGGAACACTGAAGCTTTCTTT. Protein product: CASSPRAGQGWNTEAFF.

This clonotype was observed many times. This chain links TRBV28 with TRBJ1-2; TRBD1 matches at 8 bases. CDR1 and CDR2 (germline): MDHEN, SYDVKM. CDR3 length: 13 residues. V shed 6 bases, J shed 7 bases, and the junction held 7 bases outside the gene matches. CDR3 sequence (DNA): TGTGCCAGCAGGACCAGGGGGCCAGGTGGCTACACCTTC. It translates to CASRTRGPGGYTF.

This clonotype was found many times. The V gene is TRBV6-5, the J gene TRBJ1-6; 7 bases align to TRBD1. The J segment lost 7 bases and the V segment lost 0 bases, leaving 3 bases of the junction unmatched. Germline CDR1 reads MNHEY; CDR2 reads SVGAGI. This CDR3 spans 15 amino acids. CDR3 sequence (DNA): TGTGCCAGCAGTTACTCGAACAGGGGAAATTCACCCCTCCACTTT. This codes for CASSYSNRGNSPLHF.

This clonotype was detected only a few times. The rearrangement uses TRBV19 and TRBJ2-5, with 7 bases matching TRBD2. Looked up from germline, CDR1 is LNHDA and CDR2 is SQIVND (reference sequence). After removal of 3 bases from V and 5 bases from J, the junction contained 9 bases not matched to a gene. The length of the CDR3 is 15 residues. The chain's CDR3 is CASSMGGRAVETQYF. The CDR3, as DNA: TGTGCCAGTAGTATGGGAGGGAGGGCCGTGGAGACCCAGTACTTC.

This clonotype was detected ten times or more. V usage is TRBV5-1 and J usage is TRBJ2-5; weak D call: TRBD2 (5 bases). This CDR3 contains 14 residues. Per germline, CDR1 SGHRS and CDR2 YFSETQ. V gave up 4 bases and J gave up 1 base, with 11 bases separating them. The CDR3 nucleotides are TGCGCCAGCAGCCCGGCCGGGGTCCAAGAGACCCAGTACTTC. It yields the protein CASSPAGVQETQYF.

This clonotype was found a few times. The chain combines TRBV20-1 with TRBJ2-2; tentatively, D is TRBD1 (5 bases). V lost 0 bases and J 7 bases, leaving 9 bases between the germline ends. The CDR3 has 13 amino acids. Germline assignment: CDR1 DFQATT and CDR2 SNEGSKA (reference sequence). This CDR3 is CSARDPGIGELFF. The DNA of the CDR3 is TGCAGTGCTAGAGATCCAGGGATCGGGGAGCTGTTTTTT.

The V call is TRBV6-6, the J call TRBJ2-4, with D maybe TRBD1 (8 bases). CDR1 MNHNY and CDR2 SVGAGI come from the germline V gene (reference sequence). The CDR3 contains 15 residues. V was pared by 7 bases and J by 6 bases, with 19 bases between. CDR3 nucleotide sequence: TGTGCCAGCACCGACACAGGGGGGGTGAGAAACATTCAGTACTTC. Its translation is CASTDTGGVRNIQYF.

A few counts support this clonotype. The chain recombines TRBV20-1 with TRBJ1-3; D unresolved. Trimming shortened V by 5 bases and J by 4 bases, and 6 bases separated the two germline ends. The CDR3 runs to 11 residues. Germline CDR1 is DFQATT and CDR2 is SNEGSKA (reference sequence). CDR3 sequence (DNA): TGCAGTGCTGCAAAAGGAAACACCATATATTTT. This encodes CSAAKGNTIYF.

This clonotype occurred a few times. The CDR3 coding sequence is TGTGCCAGCAGCTTGGGAGACCATAGCAATCAGCCCCAGCATTTT. Translation: CASSLGDHSNQPQHF. The chain combines TRBV7-9 with TRBJ1-5, with D hard to call. Germline CDR1 reads SEHNR; CDR2 reads FQNEAQ (reference sequence). The length of the CDR3 is 15 residues. V lost 3 bases and J lost 0, with 9 bases in between.

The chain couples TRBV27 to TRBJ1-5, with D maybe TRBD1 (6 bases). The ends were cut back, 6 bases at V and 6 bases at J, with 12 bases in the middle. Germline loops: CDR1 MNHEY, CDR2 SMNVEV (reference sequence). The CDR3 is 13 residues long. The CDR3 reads CASSRRGAQPQHF. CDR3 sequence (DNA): TGTGCCAGCAGCCGACGGGGGGCTCAGCCCCAGCATTTT.

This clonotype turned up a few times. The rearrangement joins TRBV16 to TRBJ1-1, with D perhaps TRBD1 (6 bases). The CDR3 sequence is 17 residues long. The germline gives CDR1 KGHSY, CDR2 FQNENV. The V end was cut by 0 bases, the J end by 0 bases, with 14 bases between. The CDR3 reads CASSQSGGLGLNTEAFF. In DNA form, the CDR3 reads TGTGCCAGCAGCCAATCGGGGGGCCTGGGATTGAACACTGAAGCTTTCTTT. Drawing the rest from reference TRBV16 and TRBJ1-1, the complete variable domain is GEEVAQTPKHLVRGEGQKAKLYCAPIKGHSYVFWYQQVLKNEFKFLISFQNENVFDETGMPKERFSAKCLPNSPCSLEIQATKLEDSAVYFCASSQSGGLGLNTEAFFGQGTRLTVV.

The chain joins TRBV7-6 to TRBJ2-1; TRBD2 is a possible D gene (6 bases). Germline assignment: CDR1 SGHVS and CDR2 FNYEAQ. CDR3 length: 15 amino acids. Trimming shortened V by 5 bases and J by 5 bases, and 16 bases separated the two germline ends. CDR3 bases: TGTGCCAGCAGCCGCGGGGCAGGCCCCAACAATGAGCAGTTCTTC. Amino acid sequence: CASSRGAGPNNEQFF.

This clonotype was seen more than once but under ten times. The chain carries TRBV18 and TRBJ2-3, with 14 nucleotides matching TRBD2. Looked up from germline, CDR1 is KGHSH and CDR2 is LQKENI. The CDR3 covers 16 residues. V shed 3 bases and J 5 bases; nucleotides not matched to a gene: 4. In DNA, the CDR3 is TGTGCCAGCTCACCGGGACTAGCGGGAGTTAAAGATACGCAGTATTTT. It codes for CASSPGLAGVKDTQYF.

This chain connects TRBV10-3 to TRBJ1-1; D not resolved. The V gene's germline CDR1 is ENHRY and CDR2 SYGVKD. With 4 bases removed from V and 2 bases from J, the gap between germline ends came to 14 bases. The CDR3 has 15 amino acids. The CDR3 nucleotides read TGTGCCATCAGTGGACGGGGAGGACTTAACACTGAAGCTTTCTTT. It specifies CAISGRGGLNTEAFF.

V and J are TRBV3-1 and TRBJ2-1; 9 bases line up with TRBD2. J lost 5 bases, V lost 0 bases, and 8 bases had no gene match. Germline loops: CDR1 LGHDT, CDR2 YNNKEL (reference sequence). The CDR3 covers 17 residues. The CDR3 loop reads CASSQESSGKFDNEQFF. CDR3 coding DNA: TGTGCCAGCAGCCAAGAGTCTAGCGGGAAGTTTGACAATGAGCAGTTCTTC.

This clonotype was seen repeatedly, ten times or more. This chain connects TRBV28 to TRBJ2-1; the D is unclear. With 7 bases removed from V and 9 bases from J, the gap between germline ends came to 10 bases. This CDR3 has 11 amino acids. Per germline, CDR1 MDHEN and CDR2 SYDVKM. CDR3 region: CASTQGFEQFF. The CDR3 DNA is TGTGCCAGCACTCAAGGGTTTGAGCAGTTCTTC.

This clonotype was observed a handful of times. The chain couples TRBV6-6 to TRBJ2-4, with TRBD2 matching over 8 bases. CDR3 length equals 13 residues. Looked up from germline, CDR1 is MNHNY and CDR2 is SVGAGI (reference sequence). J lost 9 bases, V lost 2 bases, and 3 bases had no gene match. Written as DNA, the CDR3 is TGTGCCAGCAGTTACGGGCGGGAGGCCATTCAGTACTTC. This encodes CASSYGREAIQYF.

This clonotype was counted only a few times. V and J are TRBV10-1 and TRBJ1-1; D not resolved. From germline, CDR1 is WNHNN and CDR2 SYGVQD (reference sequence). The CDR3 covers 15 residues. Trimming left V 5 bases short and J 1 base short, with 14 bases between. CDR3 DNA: TGCGCCAGCAGTCCGCACAGTGCGTCGAACACTGAAGCTTTCTTT. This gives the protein CASSPHSASNTEAFF.

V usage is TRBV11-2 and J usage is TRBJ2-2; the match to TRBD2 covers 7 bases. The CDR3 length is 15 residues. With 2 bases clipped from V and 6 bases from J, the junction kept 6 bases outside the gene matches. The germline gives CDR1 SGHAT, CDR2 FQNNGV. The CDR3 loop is CASSLNLAVPGELFF. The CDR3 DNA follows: TGTGCCAGCAGCTTAAACCTAGCGGTACCCGGGGAGCTGTTTTTT.

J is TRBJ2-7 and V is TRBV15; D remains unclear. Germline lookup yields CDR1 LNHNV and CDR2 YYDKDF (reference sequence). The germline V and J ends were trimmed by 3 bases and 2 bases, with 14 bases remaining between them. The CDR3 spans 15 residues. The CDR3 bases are TGTGCCACCAGCAGGAGTAGAACTCCTGCCTACGAGCAGTACTTC. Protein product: CATSRSRTPAYEQYF.

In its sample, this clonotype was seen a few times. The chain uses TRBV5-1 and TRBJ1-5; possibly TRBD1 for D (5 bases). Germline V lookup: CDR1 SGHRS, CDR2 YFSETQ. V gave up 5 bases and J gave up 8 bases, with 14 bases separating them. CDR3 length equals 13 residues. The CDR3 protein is CASSRGDEEPQHF. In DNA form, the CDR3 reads TGCGCCAGCAGTCGGGGGGATGAAGAGCCCCAGCATTTT.